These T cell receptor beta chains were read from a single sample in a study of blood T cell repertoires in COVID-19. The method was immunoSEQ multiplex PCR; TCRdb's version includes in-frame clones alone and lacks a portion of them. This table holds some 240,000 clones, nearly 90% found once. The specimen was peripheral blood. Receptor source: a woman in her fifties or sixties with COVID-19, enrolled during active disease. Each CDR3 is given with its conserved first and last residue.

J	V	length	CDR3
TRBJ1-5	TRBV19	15	CASSSSRAGNQPQHF
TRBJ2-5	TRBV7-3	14	CASSPTGTGETQYF
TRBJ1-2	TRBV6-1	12	CASSEEVYGYTF
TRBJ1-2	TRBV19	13	CASTPDRSYGYTF
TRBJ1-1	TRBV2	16	CASSESELATGTEAFF
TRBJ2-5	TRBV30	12	CAWSVTRETQYF
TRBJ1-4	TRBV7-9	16	CASSFNSGHANEKLFF
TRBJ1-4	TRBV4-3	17	CASSSRRAGRSNEKLFF
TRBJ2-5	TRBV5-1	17	CASSFSPTGGGQETQYF
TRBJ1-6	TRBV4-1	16	CASSQDTWGGNSPLHF
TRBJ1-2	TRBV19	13	CASATTAVYGYTF
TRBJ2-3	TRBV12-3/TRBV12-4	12	CASSLAGVAQYF
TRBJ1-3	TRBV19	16	CASSMWQINSGNTIYF
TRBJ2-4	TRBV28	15	CASSLGGLVKNIQYF
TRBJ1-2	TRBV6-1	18	CASSESGTGAGTGLGYTF
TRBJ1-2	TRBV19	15	CASSPFNSKNYGYTF
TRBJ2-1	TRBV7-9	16	CASSTPGHPLYNEQFF
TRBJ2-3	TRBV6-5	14	CASSYQQGADTQYF
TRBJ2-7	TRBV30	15	CAWSPKRGGNYEQYF
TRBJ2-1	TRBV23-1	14	CASSPPPGGNEQFF
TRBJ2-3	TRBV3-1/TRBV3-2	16	CASSLRTSGPQDTQYF
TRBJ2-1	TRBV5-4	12	CASSRARNEQFF
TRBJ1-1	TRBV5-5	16	CASSFGLGQGNTEAFF
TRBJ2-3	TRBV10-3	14	CAISAGGPTDTQYF
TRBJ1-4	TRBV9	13	CASSVTPRGKLFF
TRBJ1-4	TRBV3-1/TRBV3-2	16	CASSRGTGGSNEKLFF
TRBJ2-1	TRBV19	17	CASIPGGAGRSYNEQFF
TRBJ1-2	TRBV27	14	CASSLSNSNYGYTF
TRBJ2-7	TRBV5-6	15	CASSLRGTGAYEQYF
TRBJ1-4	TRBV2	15	CASRDRRSTNEKLFF
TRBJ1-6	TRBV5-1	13	CASTAPTTSPLHF
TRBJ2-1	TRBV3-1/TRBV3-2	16	CASSLPRPPDYNEQFF
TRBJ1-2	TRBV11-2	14	CASSLEGGVTGYTF
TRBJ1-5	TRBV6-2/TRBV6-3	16	CASSYTQGNSNQPQHF
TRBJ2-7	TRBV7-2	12	CASSLLPYEQYF
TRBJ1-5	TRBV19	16	CASSNEGGTGNQPQHF
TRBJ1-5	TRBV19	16	CASSIDRRGPFQPQHF
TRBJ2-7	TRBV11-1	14	CASSSTGVSYEQYF
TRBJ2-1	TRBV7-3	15	CASSLRRSLYNEQFF
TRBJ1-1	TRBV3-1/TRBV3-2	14	CASSQAGWNTEAFF
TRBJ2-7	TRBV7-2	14	CASSPGQGPYEQYF
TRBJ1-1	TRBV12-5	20	CASGLQVGIRPPGTTTEAFF
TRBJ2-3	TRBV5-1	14	CASSLVDSTDTQYF
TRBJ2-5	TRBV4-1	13	CASSQWLQETQYF
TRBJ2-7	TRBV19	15	CASSIDYRGTYEQYF
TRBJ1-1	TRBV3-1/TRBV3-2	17	CASSPRSRDRVNTEAFF
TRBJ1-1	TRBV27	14	CASSSRGFGTEAFF
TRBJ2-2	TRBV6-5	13	CASKTTNTGELFF
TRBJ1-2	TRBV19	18	CASSILRQGARGLDGYTF
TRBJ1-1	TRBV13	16	CASSLRTGFMNTEAFF
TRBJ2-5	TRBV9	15	CASSIYGTIQETQYF
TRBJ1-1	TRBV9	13	CASSVNRNTEAFF
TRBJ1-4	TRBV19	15	CASSALQGSGEKLFF
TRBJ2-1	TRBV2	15	CASTSLAGSYNEQFF
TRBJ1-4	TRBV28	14	CASSKGAQGEKLFF